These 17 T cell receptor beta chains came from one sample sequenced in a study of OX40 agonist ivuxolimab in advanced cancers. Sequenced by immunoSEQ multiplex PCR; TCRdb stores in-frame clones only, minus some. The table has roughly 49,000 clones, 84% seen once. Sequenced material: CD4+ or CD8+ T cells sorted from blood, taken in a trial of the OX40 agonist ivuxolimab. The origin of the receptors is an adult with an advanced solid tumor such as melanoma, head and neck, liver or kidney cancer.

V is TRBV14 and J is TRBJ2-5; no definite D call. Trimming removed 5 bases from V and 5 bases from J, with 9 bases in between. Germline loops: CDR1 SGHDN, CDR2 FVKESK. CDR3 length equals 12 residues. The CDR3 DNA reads TGTGCCAGCAGCGTTGAATTGGAGACCCAGTACTTC. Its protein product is CASSVELETQYF.

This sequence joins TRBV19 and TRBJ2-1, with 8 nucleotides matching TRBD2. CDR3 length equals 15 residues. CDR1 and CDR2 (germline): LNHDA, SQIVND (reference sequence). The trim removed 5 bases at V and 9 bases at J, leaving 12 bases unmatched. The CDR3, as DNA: TGTGCCAGTAGTCCACGAGCGGGAGAATCGGGTGAGCAGTTCTTC. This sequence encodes CASSPRAGESGEQFF.

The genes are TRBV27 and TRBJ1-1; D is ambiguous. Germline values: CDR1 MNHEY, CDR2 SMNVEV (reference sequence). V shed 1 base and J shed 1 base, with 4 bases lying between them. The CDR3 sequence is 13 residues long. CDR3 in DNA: TGTGCCAGCAGTTTATTTCGGAACACTGAAGCTTTCTTT. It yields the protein CASSLFRNTEAFF.

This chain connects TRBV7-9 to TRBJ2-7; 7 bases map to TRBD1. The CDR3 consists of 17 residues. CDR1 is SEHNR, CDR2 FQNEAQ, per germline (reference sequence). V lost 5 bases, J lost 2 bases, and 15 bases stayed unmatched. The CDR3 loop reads CASSKNSDRAIPYEQYF. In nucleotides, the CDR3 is TGTGCCAGCAGCAAAAACTCAGACAGGGCCATCCCCTACGAGCAGTACTTC.

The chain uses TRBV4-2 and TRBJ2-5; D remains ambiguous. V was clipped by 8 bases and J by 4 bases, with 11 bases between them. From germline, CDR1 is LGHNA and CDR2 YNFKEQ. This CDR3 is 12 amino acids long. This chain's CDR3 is CASSAGRETQYF. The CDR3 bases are TGTGCCAGCTCAGCCGGTCGAGAGACCCAGTACTTC.

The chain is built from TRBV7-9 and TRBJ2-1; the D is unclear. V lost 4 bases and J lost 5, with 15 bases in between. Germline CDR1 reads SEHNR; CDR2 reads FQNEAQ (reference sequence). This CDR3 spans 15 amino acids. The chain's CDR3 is CASSSKARFHNEQFF. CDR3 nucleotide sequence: TGTGCCAGCAGCTCCAAGGCGAGGTTCCACAATGAGCAGTTCTTC.

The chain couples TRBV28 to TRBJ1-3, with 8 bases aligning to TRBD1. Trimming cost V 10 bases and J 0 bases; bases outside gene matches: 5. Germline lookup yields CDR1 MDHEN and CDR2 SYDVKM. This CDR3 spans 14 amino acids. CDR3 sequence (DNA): TGTGCCACCGAGGACAGGGCCTCTGGAAACACCATATATTTT. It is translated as CATEDRASGNTIYF.

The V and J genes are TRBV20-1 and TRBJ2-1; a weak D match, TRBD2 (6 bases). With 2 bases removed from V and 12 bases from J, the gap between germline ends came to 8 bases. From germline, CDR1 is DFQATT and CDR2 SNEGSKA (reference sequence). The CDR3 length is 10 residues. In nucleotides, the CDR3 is TGCAGTGCTAGAACGGAGGGGCAGTTCTTC. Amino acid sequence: CSARTEGQFF.

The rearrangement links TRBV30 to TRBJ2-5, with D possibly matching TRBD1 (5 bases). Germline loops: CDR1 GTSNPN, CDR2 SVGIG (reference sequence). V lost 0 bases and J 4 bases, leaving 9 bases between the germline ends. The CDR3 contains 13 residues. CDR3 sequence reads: CAWSVRRGETQYF. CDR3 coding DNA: TGTGCCTGGAGTGTACGAAGGGGAGAGACCCAGTACTTC. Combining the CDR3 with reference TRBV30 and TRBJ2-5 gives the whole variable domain SQTIHQWPATLVQPVGSPLSLECTVEGTSNPNLYWYRQAAGRGLQLLFYSVGIGQISSEVPQNLSASRPQDRQFILSSKKLLLSDSGFYLCAWSVRRGETQYFGPGTRLLVL.

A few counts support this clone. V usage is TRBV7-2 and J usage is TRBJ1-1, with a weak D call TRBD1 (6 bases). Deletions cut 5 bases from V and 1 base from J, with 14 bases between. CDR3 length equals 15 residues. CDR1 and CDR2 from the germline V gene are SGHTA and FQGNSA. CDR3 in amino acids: CASSLTGTPNTEAFF. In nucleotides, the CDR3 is TGTGCCAGCAGCCTAACTGGGACACCGAACACTGAAGCTTTCTTT. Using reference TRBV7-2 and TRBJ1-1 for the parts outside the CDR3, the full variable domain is GAGVSQSPSNKVTEKGKDVELRCDPISGHTALYWYRQSLGQGLEFLIYFQGNSAPDKSGLPSDRFSAERTGGSVSTLTIQRTQQEDSAVYLCASSLTGTPNTEAFFGQGTRLTVV.

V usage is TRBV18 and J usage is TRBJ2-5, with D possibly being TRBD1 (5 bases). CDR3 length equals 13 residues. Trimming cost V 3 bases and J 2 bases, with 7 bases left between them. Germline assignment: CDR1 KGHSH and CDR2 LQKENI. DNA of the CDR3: TGTGCCAGCTCACCGCGACAGCAAGAGACCCAGTACTTC. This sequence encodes CASSPRQQETQYF.

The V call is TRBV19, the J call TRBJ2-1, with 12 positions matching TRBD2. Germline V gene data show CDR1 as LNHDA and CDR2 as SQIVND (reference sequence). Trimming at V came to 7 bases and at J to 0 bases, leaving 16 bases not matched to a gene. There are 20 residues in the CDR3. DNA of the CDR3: TGTGCCAGTACCGCGTTAACGGGACTAGCGGGCGGAAGCTCCTACAATGAGCAGTTCTTC. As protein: CASTALTGLAGGSSYNEQFF.

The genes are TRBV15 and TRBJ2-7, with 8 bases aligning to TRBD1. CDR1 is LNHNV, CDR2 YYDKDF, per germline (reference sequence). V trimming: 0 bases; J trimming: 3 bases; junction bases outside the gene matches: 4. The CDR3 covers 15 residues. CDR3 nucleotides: TGTGCCACCAGCAGAGAAGACAGGGGCCACTACGAGCAGTACTTC. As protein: CATSREDRGHYEQYF.

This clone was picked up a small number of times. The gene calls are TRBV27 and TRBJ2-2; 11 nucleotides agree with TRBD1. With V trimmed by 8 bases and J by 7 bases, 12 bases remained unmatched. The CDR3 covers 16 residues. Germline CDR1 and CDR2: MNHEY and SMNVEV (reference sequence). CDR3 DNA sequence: TGTGCCAGCTCCGGGGGGTTTGGGACAGGGGGCGGGGAGCTGTTTTTT. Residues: CASSGGFGTGGGELFF.

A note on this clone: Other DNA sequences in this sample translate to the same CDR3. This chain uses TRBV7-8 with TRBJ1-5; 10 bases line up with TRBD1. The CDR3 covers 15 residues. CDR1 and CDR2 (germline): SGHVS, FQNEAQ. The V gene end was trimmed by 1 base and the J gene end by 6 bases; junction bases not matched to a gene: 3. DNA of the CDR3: TGTGCCAGCAGCTTAGGGGGACAGGGGAGTCAGCCCCAGCATTTT. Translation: CASSLGGQGSQPQHF.

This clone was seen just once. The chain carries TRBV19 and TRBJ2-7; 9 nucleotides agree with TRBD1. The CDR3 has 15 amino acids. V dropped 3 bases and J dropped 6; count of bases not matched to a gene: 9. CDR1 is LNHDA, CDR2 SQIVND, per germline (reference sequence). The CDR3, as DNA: TGTGCCAGTAGTATTCTGTCGGGACAGGGCGTCGAGCAGTACTTC. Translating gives CASSILSGQGVEQYF. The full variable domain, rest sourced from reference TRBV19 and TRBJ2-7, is DGGITQSPKYLFRKEGQNVTLSCEQNLNHDAMYWYRQDPGQGLRLIYYSQIVNDFQKGDIAEGYSVSREKKESFPLTVTSAQKNPTAFYLCASSILSGQGVEQYFGPGTRLTVT.

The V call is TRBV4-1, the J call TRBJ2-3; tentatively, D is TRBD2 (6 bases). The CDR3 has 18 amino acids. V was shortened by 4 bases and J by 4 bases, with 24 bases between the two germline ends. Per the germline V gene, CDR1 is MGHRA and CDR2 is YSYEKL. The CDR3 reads CASSRRVTGLSRSDTQYF. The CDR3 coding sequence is TGCGCCAGCAGCCGGCGGGTAACGGGACTGAGTCGGTCAGATACGCAGTATTTT.